Each of the 28 T cell receptor beta chains below was sequenced from the same sample in a study of shared clonotypes between healthy human individuals. Using immunoSEQ multiplex PCR, the repertoire was profiled, and TCRdb retains in-frame clones only, with some absent. The table includes 600,000 or so clones, roughly 96% detected once. Naive CD8 cells were CD45RO-negative, positively selected for CCR7, excluding terminally differentiated effector memory CD45RA+ cells. The sequencing sample was made of naive CD8+ T cells sorted from blood. The receptors shown here come from a woman aged 25 to 39 in good health.

The DNA for the CDR3 is TGCGCCAGCAGCTTTGCACAGGGCTTATACGAGCAGTACTTC. Translation gives CASSFAQGLYEQYF. The genes are TRBV5-1 and TRBJ2-7; D may be TRBD1 (6 bases). Per germline, CDR1 SGHRS and CDR2 YFSETQ. This CDR3 comprises 14 residues. V lost 2 bases, J lost 4 bases, and 13 bases lay in between.

The rearrangement uses TRBV29-1 and TRBJ2-1; 8 positions agree with TRBD2. Losses at the gene ends were 6 bases for V and 0 bases for J; bases not matched to a gene: 4. The CDR3 consists of 14 residues. Germline V CDR1 and CDR2: SQVTM, ANQGSEA. The CDR3 protein is CSVASGLSYNEQFF. DNA for the CDR3: TGCAGCGTAGCTAGCGGGCTCTCCTACAATGAGCAGTTCTTC.

The J gene is TRBJ2-3, the V gene TRBV28, with 7 bases identical to TRBD2. V shed 5 bases, J shed 8 bases, and the junction held 16 bases outside the gene matches. From germline, CDR1 is MDHEN and CDR2 SYDVKM. The CDR3 totals 16 residues. In nucleotides, the CDR3 is TGTGCCAGCAGTCCTCACAGATGGCGGGAGAAGGTTACGCAGTATTTT. Translating gives CASSPHRWREKVTQYF.

This sequence joins TRBV6-1 and TRBJ1-1; D perhaps matches TRBD1 (5 bases). The CDR3 runs to 15 residues. Germline V gene lookup returns CDR1 MNHNS and CDR2 SASEGT. Trimming took 8 bases from V and 1 from J, leaving 17 bases between them. CDR3 sequence reads: CASHGYPRENTEAFF. The CDR3 DNA follows: TGTGCCAGCCATGGGTACCCCAGGGAGAACACTGAAGCTTTCTTT.

Remarks on this clone: The identical CDR3 is also encoded by other nucleotide sequences in the sample. The rearrangement links TRBV28 to TRBJ1-1; D is unclear. V shed 3 bases and J shed 2 bases, with 7 bases lying between them. The CDR3 contains 13 residues. CDR1 is MDHEN, CDR2 SYDVKM, per germline. The CDR3 DNA reads TGTGCCAGCAGTTTTAGGGTTAACACTGAAGCTTTCTTT. It encodes CASSFRVNTEAFF.

The chain recombines TRBV6-1 with TRBJ2-3; 10 bases agree with TRBD1. Germline loops: CDR1 MNHNS, CDR2 SASEGT. V lost 3 bases to trimming and J lost 9 bases; unmatched junction nucleotides: 6. This CDR3 comprises 14 residues. CDR3 amino acids: CASSDPGQGSTQYF. The CDR3 region has the DNA TGTGCCAGCAGTGACCCGGGACAGGGGTCGACGCAGTATTTT.

The chain recombines TRBV5-6 with TRBJ2-5, with unresolved D. The DNA end is a closer match to TRBJ2-7, so the J assignment may be wrong. Germline CDR1 is SGHDT and CDR2 is YYEEEE. This CDR3 is 14 amino acids long. The CDR3 DNA reads as TGTGCCAGCAGCTTGGTGTGGGCCTCCTACGAGCAGTACTTC. Protein: CASSLVWASYEQYF.

V usage is TRBV19 and J usage is TRBJ2-7, with 10 bases matching TRBD1. Per germline, CDR1 LNHDA and CDR2 SQIVND (reference sequence). J was trimmed by 2 bases and V by 3 bases; bases with no gene match: 4. The CDR3 spans 15 residues. The DNA for the CDR3 is TGTGCCAGTAGTATGGGTGGACAGGGGGCCTACGAGCAGTACTTC. Amino acid sequence: CASSMGGQGAYEQYF.

The J gene is TRBJ2-4, the V gene TRBV28, with 14 nucleotides matching TRBD2. Germline CDR1 reads MDHEN; CDR2 reads SYDVKM. V shed 8 bases and J 0 bases; nucleotides not matched to a gene: 9. The CDR3 sequence is 18 residues long. CDR3 bases: TGTGCCAGCGAAACAGGGACTAGCGGGAGTGTAGCCAAAAACATTCAGTACTTC. Translated: CASETGTSGSVAKNIQYF.

The chain recombines TRBV5-1 with TRBJ2-3; 15 bases are a match to TRBD2. The CDR3 contains 15 residues. J was trimmed by 3 bases and V by 7 bases; bases with no gene match: 3. The V gene's germline CDR1 is SGHRS and CDR2 YFSETQ. The CDR3 here is CASGLAGGPTDTQYF. Here the CDR3 DNA reads TGCGCCAGCGGACTAGCGGGAGGGCCAACAGATACGCAGTATTTT.

The rearrangement links TRBV27 to TRBJ1-2; no reliable D call. CDR1 is MNHEY, CDR2 SMNVEV, per germline (reference sequence). The CDR3 has 12 residues. Trimming removed 8 bases at V and 8 bases at J, with 15 bases between. The CDR3 spells CASWAGPWGYTF. The CDR3 nucleotides read TGTGCCAGCTGGGCCGGGCCATGGGGCTACACCTTC.

V usage is TRBV27 and J usage is TRBJ2-1; possibly TRBD1 or TRBD2 for D (5 bases each). V lost 5 bases, J lost 2 bases, and 13 bases lay in between. Per the germline V gene, CDR1 is MNHEY and CDR2 is SMNVEV (reference sequence). The CDR3 spans 15 residues. CDR3 loop: CASSPGPSTYNEQFF. The DNA of the CDR3 is TGTGCCAGCAGTCCGGGACCATCCACCTACAATGAGCAGTTCTTC.

This rearrangement joins TRBV7-6 to TRBJ2-1; 7 bases align to TRBD2. The CDR3 runs 14 residues. J was trimmed by 6 bases and V by 5 bases; bases with no gene match: 7. Germline assignment: CDR1 SGHVS and CDR2 FNYEAQ. CDR3 region: CASSPLSGGNEQFF. CDR3 bases: TGTGCCAGCAGCCCCCTGTCGGGGGGCAATGAGCAGTTCTTC.

The CDR3 DNA follows: TGTGCCAGCAGTTTAATTGGGGGGGCGGGAGGAGGTAGGGATGAGCAGTTCTTC. Its protein product is CASSLIGGAGGGRDEQFF. V and J are TRBV27 and TRBJ2-1; 8 bases are a match to TRBD2. V was clipped by 2 bases and J by 8 bases; unmatched bases: 17. Germline CDR1 MNHEY, CDR2 SMNVEV (reference sequence). The CDR3 is 18 residues long.

The CDR3 spells CSAPFWLSSGANVLTF. The CDR3 nucleotides read TGCAGCGCCCCGTTCTGGTTGAGCTCTGGGGCCAACGTCCTGACTTTC. This chain connects TRBV29-1 to TRBJ2-6; D is unresolved. With 7 bases removed from V and 0 bases from J, the gap between germline ends came to 16 bases. The CDR3 has 16 residues. Germline V CDR1 and CDR2: SQVTM, ANQGSEA.

The J gene is TRBJ1-3, the V gene TRBV15, with D unclear. The CDR3 runs 14 residues. V was pared by 6 bases and J by 2 bases, with 11 bases between. The germline V gene has CDR1 LNHNV and CDR2 YYDKDF (reference sequence). CDR3 nucleotide sequence: TGTGCCACCAGTAGCACCGGGGCTGGAAACACCATATATTTT. Translated, it gives CATSSTGAGNTIYF.

The chain couples TRBV28 to TRBJ2-7; TRBD2 agrees at 8 bases. The CDR3 extends over 14 amino acids. V lost 2 bases to trimming and J lost 7 bases; unmatched junction nucleotides: 7. Looked up from germline, CDR1 is MDHEN and CDR2 is SYDVKM. Here the CDR3 reads CASSLAGGTREQYF. The CDR3 DNA follows: TGTGCCAGCAGTTTAGCGGGAGGTACGCGAGAGCAGTACTTC.

The sample holds one count of this clone. This rearrangement joins TRBV6-5 to TRBJ2-7, with D perhaps given as TRBD1 or TRBD2 (5 bases each). There are 13 residues in the CDR3. CDR1 is MNHEY, CDR2 SVGAGI, per germline. Trimming pared 5 bases from V and 9 bases from J, leaving 17 bases between. CDR3 sequence: CASSRGVGVLQYF. CDR3 coding DNA: TGTGCCAGCAGTAGAGGGGTTGGGGTTTTGCAGTACTTC.

The chain employs TRBV9 and TRBJ2-7, with 16 bases aligning to TRBD2. The V segment lost 3 bases and the J segment 7 bases; nucleotides outside the gene matches: 10. Germline CDR1 is SGDLS and CDR2 is YYNGEE. This CDR3 is 17 amino acids long. CDR3 region: CASSAGLAGGPSREQYF. The CDR3 region has the DNA TGTGCCAGCAGCGCGGGACTAGCGGGAGGGCCGTCTAGGGAGCAGTACTTC.

The chain carries TRBV27 and TRBJ2-7; weak D call: TRBD2 (5 bases). Trimming left V 4 bases short and J 11 bases short, with 12 bases between. From germline, CDR1 is MNHEY and CDR2 SMNVEV (reference sequence). The CDR3 sequence is 11 residues long. CDR3 residues: CASSSYTREYF. For the CDR3, the DNA is TGTGCCAGCAGTTCATATACGAGGGAGTACTTC.

Only one count was recorded for this clone. This chain joins TRBV5-4 and TRBJ2-1; D gene unclear. CDR1 is SGHNT, CDR2 YYREEE, per germline (reference sequence). The CDR3 covers 12 residues. V was clipped by 4 bases and J by 6 bases, with 8 bases between them. The CDR3, as DNA: TGTGCCAGCAGCAGGACCATCAATGAGCAGTTCTTC. Translated: CASSRTINEQFF.

The chain couples TRBV7-8 to TRBJ1-6; a possible D gene is TRBD1 (5 bases). V was shortened by 5 bases and J by 11 bases, with 10 bases between the two germline ends. The CDR3 totals 12 residues. Germline values: CDR1 SGHVS, CDR2 FQNEAQ. As DNA, the CDR3 is TGTGCCAGCAGCCCCTCGGGGGCACCCCTCCACTTT. Translation: CASSPSGAPLHF.

V usage is TRBV27 and J usage is TRBJ1-1; perhaps TRBD1 as D (6 bases). V dropped 7 bases and J dropped 1 base, with 22 bases sitting between them. Looked up from germline, CDR1 is MNHEY and CDR2 is SMNVEV (reference sequence). The CDR3 sequence is 17 residues long. The CDR3 sequence is CASTQLPWGQENTEAFF. DNA of the CDR3: TGTGCCAGCACGCAATTACCTTGGGGGCAGGAGAACACTGAAGCTTTCTTT.

The CDR3 protein is CASSLSAGVEQYF. The CDR3, as DNA: TGTGCCAGCAGTTTATCGGCCGGGGTCGAGCAGTACTTC. The rearrangement joins TRBV27 to TRBJ2-5, with D perhaps TRBD2 (5 bases). The J call may be wrong; the DNA end is better matched by TRBJ2-7. Germline-derived CDR1 and CDR2 are MNHEY and SMNVEV (reference sequence). The CDR3 loop spans 13 amino acids.

The chain carries TRBV6-1 and TRBJ2-7, with D perhaps TRBD2 (6 bases). Germline V gene data show CDR1 as MNHNS and CDR2 as SASEGT. This CDR3 has 12 amino acids. Trimming left V 6 bases short and J 4 bases short, with 10 bases between. CDR3 bases: TGTGCCAGCAGAGACGCGGGATACGAGCAGTACTTC. Translated, it gives CASRDAGYEQYF.

The rearrangement joins TRBV7-9 to TRBJ1-1, with D tentatively TRBD1 (5 bases). This CDR3 has 16 amino acids. V lost 2 bases, J lost 7 bases, and 20 bases lay in between. From germline, CDR1 is SEHNR and CDR2 FQNEAQ (reference sequence). The DNA of the CDR3 is TGTGCCAGCAGCTTACTCCTCTCTGTAGGGGCTGGTGAAGCTTTCTTT. Translation gives CASSLLLSVGAGEAFF.

This rearrangement joins TRBV2 to TRBJ2-1, with TRBD1 matching over 7 bases. Germline CDR1 reads SNHLY; CDR2 reads FYNNEI. The length of the CDR3 is 16 residues. The V segment lost 2 bases and the J segment 5 bases; nucleotides outside the gene matches: 9. DNA for the CDR3: TGTGCCAGCAGTGAACCGACCCAGGGGGTAGACAATGAGCAGTTCTTC. It is translated as CASSEPTQGVDNEQFF.

The chain carries TRBV4-1 and TRBJ2-7; no clear D. There are 16 residues in the CDR3. Trimming removed 0 bases at V and 3 bases at J, with 15 bases between. CDR1 is MGHRA, CDR2 YSYEKL, per germline. In nucleotides, the CDR3 is TGCGCCAGCAGCCAAGATTCTGTGGAACTCCACTACGAGCAGTACTTC. Its protein is CASSQDSVELHYEQYF.